The 4 T cell receptor beta chains in this list originate from one sample, sequenced in a study of cytomegalovirus exposure and HLA in healthy donors. PCR was performed using 60 Vbeta and 13 Jbeta primers. Generated by immunoSEQ multiplex PCR, the TCRdb table keeps only in-frame clones and is missing some. The sample lists fewer than 120,000 clones, 76% occurring once. Sequencing used PBMCs. Receptors were obtained from a young man in good health and CMV-seropositive.

This clone was recorded a few times. The CDR3 coding sequence is TGTGCCAGCAGCGTGAGACTGGACTACACAGATACGCAGTATTTT. It specifies CASSVRLDYTDTQYF. The gene calls are TRBV9 and TRBJ2-3; a weak D match, TRBD2 (6 bases). The CDR3 loop spans 15 amino acids. Germline CDR1 SGDLS, CDR2 YYNGEE. V lost 2 bases to trimming and J lost 2 bases, with 12 bases between them.

This clone was recorded a few times. The chain joins TRBV4-3 to TRBJ1-2; 12 bases are a match to TRBD1. Germline V CDR1 and CDR2: LGHNA, YSLEER. V shed 1 base, J shed 8 bases, and the junction held 14 bases outside the gene matches. CDR3 length equals 18 residues. This CDR3 is CASSQASLGQGAIGGYTF. CDR3 sequence (DNA): TGCGCCAGCAGCCAAGCCTCACTGGGACAGGGGGCCATCGGAGGCTACACCTTC.

The V and J genes are TRBV5-4 and TRBJ2-5; D is unclear. The CDR3 runs 15 residues. Trimming cost V 4 bases and J 1 base, with 14 bases left between them. Germline CDR1 and CDR2: SGHNT and YYREEE (reference sequence). CDR3 residues: CASSSRLRSQETQYF. The CDR3 DNA reads TGTGCCAGCAGCAGCCGCCTGAGGTCCCAAGAGACCCAGTACTTC.

The J gene is TRBJ1-2, the V gene TRBV10-3; 7 positions agree with TRBD1. Germline V gives CDR1 ENHRY, CDR2 SYGVKD. The CDR3 spans 14 residues. Germline trimming cut 6 bases from V and 0 bases from J; bases unmatched to any gene: 4. The CDR3 DNA reads as TGTGCCATCAGCGCGGGACAGTCTAACTATGGCTACACCTTC. Translation gives CAISAGQSNYGYTF.